This section outlines one TCR beta chain sequence together with its context. Its recognized antigen is unknown. One base away there is no much larger clone; base qualities are not given. This record belongs to a study of blood T cell repertoires in COVID-19 (dated by TCRdb to 2020 to 2022). General notes on the study: Collaborator samples came from the United States, Italy and Spain and covered acute and convalescent phases of COVID-19. The material from the prospective study consisted of cDNA or gDNA derived from T cells, B-cell-depleted T cells, or PBMCs. Subjects who had been exposed to COVID-19, were actively infected with it, or had recovered from it provided the deeply sampled blood TCRbeta repertoires that made up the dataset. The repertoires were made available in a free public database intended to serve as a resource for research on the immune response to SARS-CoV-2. Samples were obtained from the ongoing ImmuneRACE study (first 160 participants) and from about 1,300 subjects provided by 6 global collaborators. Sample metadata almost always included a de-identified subject ID, COVID-19 status, age in years and sex. Where available, HLA class I and class II types were obtained from metadata supplied by the sample provider rather than from assay-based typing.

Overall results and qualifications from the work: Clinical and demographic metadata were provided uncurated, with the amount varying by source and participant.

The collaborating institutions used their own protocols to collect whole blood in K2EDTA tubes. Collaborator samples were shipped for TCRbeta analysis as frozen whole blood, isolated PBMCs, or DNA extracted from either sample type. The immunoSEQ Assay, a bias-controlled multiplex PCR, was used to amplify TCRbeta CDR3 regions from genomic DNA. The authors processed their data as follows. Nucleated cell counts per sample were estimated from amplification of reference gene primers within the assay. To quantify the absolute abundance of each unique TCRbeta CDR3 rearrangement, sequence reads were collapsed and filtered. For each sample, productive Simpson clonality was calculated as the square root of Simpson's diversity index across productive rearrangements. TCRdb provides this immuneACCESS table in a form limited to in-frame rearrangements. Some clones are lacking; in checked studies, under half of them reflect an unresolved V gene, and why the rest are absent is not known. That table gives V, J and clone size, and the DNA gave D and trimming. The sample includes more than 50,000 clones, with 65% to 80% observed a single time. The ten most abundant clones make up roughly two fifths of the sample.

V sheds 5 bases and J sheds 4 bases, leaving 13 bases between their ends. In the germline V gene, CDR1 corresponds to SGHVS and CDR2 to FNYEAQ. Inclusive of the bounding cysteine and phenylalanine, the CDR3 is 14 residues long. Left in the record is the CDR3 DNA by itself, 42 bases read in frame from the first base. The sequenced sample consisted of peripheral blood. The chain is made from TRBV7-6 and TRBJ2-3, with TRBD2 perhaps the D gene, on 6 matching bases. The clonotype originates from a man between 65 and 85 years old with active or convalescent COVID-19. The sequenced DNA: TGTGCCAGCAGCAAGGGGTCTAGCGCAGATACGCAGTATTTT. Its amino acids are CASSKGSSADTQYF.